Listed below are T cell receptor beta chains from one sample, sequenced in a study of T-cell memory formation after mild COVID-19. TCRdb itself ran the 5' RACE reads through MiXCR, one entry per CDR3 protein. Altogether a few hundred thousand distinct CDR3 sequences are present, under 12% being singletons, with the ten largest covering approximately 2.8%. Sequencing was performed on PBMCs or a T cell subset sorted from them (not recorded which). The receptor source for this set is a man between 18 and 29 years old who had mild COVID-19 (a few samples of this study predate the infection). Cell type and time point are not known. Both conserved end residues are part of each CDR3. Fields, in order: D gene, J gene, V gene, clone size, CDR3 DNA, CDR3 protein. The D gene is left open where the match is weak. Size tells how often a clone was seen (once, few, many) or the class of an expanded clone, and some rows leave it out.

>-|TRBJ2-3|TRBV5-1|many
TGCGCCAGCAGCTCTGGACGGAGCCCGCATACGCAGTATTTT
CASSSGRSPHTQYF
>TRBD1|TRBJ2-1|TRBV12-3/TRBV12-4|-
TGTGCCAGCAGTTTAGAGGGACAGGGAGGCGAGCAGTTCTTC
CASSLEGQGGEQFF
>TRBD2|TRBJ2-5|TRBV7-7|few
TGTGCTAGCAGCCGCGGACTAGCGGGGGGGCCATCTTTTGAGACCCAGTACTTC
CASSRGLAGGPSFETQYF
>TRBD2|TRBJ2-3|TRBV20-1|many
TGCAGTGCTGCAGACAGCGGGGGGGCGGGAGATACGCAGTATTTT
CSAADSGGAGDTQYF
>-|TRBJ2-2|TRBV4-1|-
TGCGCCAGCAGCCAAGAACCAGGGTGGGATACCGGGGAGCTGTTTTTT
CASSQEPGWDTGELFF
>-|TRBJ2-5|TRBV7-6|few
TGTGCCAGCAGCTTCGCTGGCAGGGGATATAGTGTGGAGACCCAGTACTTC
CASSFAGRGYSVETQYF
>-|TRBJ2-5|TRBV12-3/TRBV12-4|few
TGTGCCAGCAGGCGTCTAGCAACCGAGACCCAGTACTTC
CASRRLATETQYF
>-|TRBJ2-1|TRBV7-7|few
TGTGCCAGCAGCCCGGACGGCTACAATGAGCAGTTCTTC
CASSPDGYNEQFF
>-|TRBJ2-5|TRBV5-1|-
TGCGCCAGCAGCTCCCACTATCAAGAGACCCAGTACTTC
CASSSHYQETQYF
>-|TRBJ1-6|TRBV6-5|few
TGTGCCAGCAGTTACCACCCGCAGGGAGTGAATTCACCCCTCCACTTT
CASSYHPQGVNSPLHF
>-|TRBJ1-1|TRBV7-2|-
TGTGCCAGCAGCCGCCGACAGCCTGAAGCTTTCTTT
CASSRRQPEAFF
>TRBD1|TRBJ2-4|TRBV5-4|few
TGTGCCAGCAGCTCCTCAGGGGGCGCCGGTTCGGGAAACATTCAGTACTTC
CASSSSGGAGSGNIQYF
>TRBD2|TRBJ2-1|TRBV20-1|-
TGCAGTGCTCCACACCGACTAGCGGGGGGGAACAATGAGCAGTTCTTC
CSAPHRLAGGNNEQFF
>-|TRBJ1-2|TRBV6-6|-
TGTGCCAGCAGCCCTACCCTGGCAGGCCTTCGGGGCTACACCTTC
CASSPTLAGLRGYTF
>-|TRBJ2-7|TRBV7-2|few
TGTGCCAGCAGCTTAGCAACTGTCGGCGAGCAGTACTTC
CASSLATVGEQYF
>-|TRBJ2-2|TRBV19|few
TGTGCCAGTAGTATAGTACGACAGCCGACCGGGGAGCTGTTTTTT
CASSIVRQPTGELFF
>-|TRBJ2-5|TRBV5-1|-
TGCGCCAGCAGCTCGAATTCGGGGGAGACCCAGTACTTC
CASSSNSGETQYF
>TRBD1|TRBJ2-1|TRBV27|many
TGTGCCAGCAGTTTAAGGGGGACAGGGTTACATGAGCAGTTCTTC
CASSLRGTGLHEQFF
>-|TRBJ2-2|TRBV6-5|few
TGTGCCAGCAGTTGGGTACATAGACGTGCCGGGGAGCTGTTTTTT
CASSWVHRRAGELFF